The T cell receptor beta chain described here comes from a study of PD-L1 blockade in urothelial cancer. Time point denoted: peripheral blood 6 weeks after treatment start. Clones were sequenced by immunoSEQ multiplex PCR, and TCRdb holds only the in-frame ones, with some missing. The repertoire holds 15,000 to 20,000 clones, with over 75% as singletons. In germline, CDR1 is GTSNPN, CDR2 SVGIG (reference sequence). The CDR3 is 18 amino acids. Trimming cost V 1 base and J 4 bases; bases outside gene matches: 19. The rearrangement uses TRBV30 and TRBJ2-7; TRBD2 agrees at 7 bases. The specimen was PBMCs, collected around atezolizumab (anti-PD-L1) treatment. This clonotype was obtained from a man aged 50 to 59 with urothelial cancer. CDR3 in amino acids: CAWSEYKKYPGGSYEQYV. DNA of the CDR3: TGTGCCTGGAGTGAGTATAAGAAGTACCCGGGGGGTAGTTACGAGCAGTACGTC.